Below, 22 T cell receptor beta chains from the same sample are listed, as sequenced in a study of blood T cell repertoires in COVID-19. TCRdb's copy holds only in-frame clones and misses some; the assay was immunoSEQ multiplex PCR. The sample records 65,000 to 95,000 clones, roughly 90% being singletons. Sequenced input: peripheral blood. Receptor source: a man aged 65 to 85 with active or convalescent COVID-19.

The genes are TRBV5-5 and TRBJ2-5; D remains unclear. The ends were cut back, 4 bases at V and 0 bases at J, with 10 bases in the middle. The CDR3 sequence is 14 residues long. Germline-derived CDR1 and CDR2 are SGHKS and YYEKEE (reference sequence). CDR3 amino acids: CASSHPVYQETQYF. The CDR3 nucleotides are TGTGCCAGCAGCCATCCAGTGTACCAAGAGACCCAGTACTTC.

The CDR3 nucleotides read TGTGCCAGCAGCCGGTCTTCCATCCGGGGGGGACCCTTGCTAGCCAAAAACATTCAGTACTTC. Translating gives CASSRSSIRGGPLLAKNIQYF. The rearrangement links TRBV3-1 (or the pseudogene TRBV3-2) to TRBJ2-4; 8 bases match TRBD2. This CDR3 spans 21 amino acids. Germline-derived CDR1 and CDR2 are LGHDT and YNNKEL (reference sequence). Trimming took 4 bases from V and 0 from J; bases not matched to a gene: 20.

The rearrangement links TRBV18 to TRBJ2-7; D gene uncertain. The germline V and J ends were trimmed by 2 bases and 3 bases, with 14 bases remaining between them. This CDR3 has 15 residues. The V gene's germline CDR1 is KGHSH and CDR2 LQKENI. CDR3 nucleotide sequence: TGTGCCAGCTCACCAGGTACCAGGCTTAGCTACGAGCAGTACTTC. Residues: CASSPGTRLSYEQYF.

This rearrangement joins TRBV24-1 to TRBJ2-3; TRBD1 aligns across 7 bases. The germline V gene has CDR1 KGHDR and CDR2 SFDVKD. The CDR3 covers 15 residues. After removal of 3 bases from V and 1 base from J, the junction contained 3 bases not matched to a gene. The CDR3 loop is CATSDIGQGTDTQYF. Here the CDR3 DNA reads TGTGCCACCAGTGATATCGGACAGGGCACAGATACGCAGTATTTT.

This clone occurred once. The chain uses TRBV5-1 and TRBJ1-3; D gene unclear. Germline CDR1 SGHRS, CDR2 YFSETQ. The CDR3 spans 15 residues. V lost 3 bases and J 0 bases, leaving 10 bases between the germline ends. The CDR3 protein is CASSSGGSSGNTIYF. The CDR3 coding sequence is TGCGCCAGCAGCTCTGGCGGATCCTCTGGAAACACCATATATTTT.

The rearrangement links TRBV4-2 to TRBJ2-7; maybe TRBD2 (5 bases). The CDR3 extends over 15 amino acids. V lost 1 base and J 4 bases, leaving 14 bases between the germline ends. Germline V gene lookup returns CDR1 LGHNA and CDR2 YNFKEQ. In nucleotides, the CDR3 is TGTGCCAGCAGCCAAGGGACTGGCCCGATGTACGAGCAGTACTTC. Protein product: CASSQGTGPMYEQYF.

V usage is TRBV5-1 and J usage is TRBJ1-1, with D possibly matching TRBD1 (6 bases). This CDR3 is 14 amino acids long. Germline V gene lookup returns CDR1 SGHRS and CDR2 YFSETQ. V dropped 6 bases and J dropped 5 bases, with 17 bases sitting between them. This chain's CDR3 is CASKDRLQETEAFF. DNA for the CDR3: TGCGCCAGCAAAGACAGGCTCCAGGAGACTGAAGCTTTCTTT. Variable domain in full (rest from reference TRBV5-1 and TRBJ1-1): KAGVTQTPRYLIKTRGQQVTLSCSPISGHRSVSWYQQTPGQGLQFLFEYFSETQRNKGNFPGRFSGRQFSNSRSEMNVSTLELGDSALYLCASKDRLQETEAFFGQGTRLTVV.

This clone appeared once. The chain recombines TRBV29-1 with TRBJ1-4; 10 positions match TRBD1. The V and J ends lost 6 bases and 6 bases, in that order; junction bases with no gene match: 1. Germline CDR1 SQVTM, CDR2 ANQGSEA. The CDR3 runs to 12 residues. CDR3 protein: CSVGTGDEKLFF. The CDR3 DNA is TGCAGCGTGGGGACAGGGGATGAAAAACTGTTTTTT.

This chain links TRBV27 with TRBJ1-2; D call uncertain. The length of the CDR3 is 14 residues. Trimming cost V 5 bases and J 8 bases, with 18 bases left between them. Germline V gene data show CDR1 as MNHEY and CDR2 as SMNVEV (reference sequence). The CDR3 coding sequence is TGTGCCAGCAGTCCCTCCCGCGGGGTTGGGGGCTACACCTTC. It translates to CASSPSRGVGGYTF.

The chain links TRBV7-2 to TRBJ1-4; D uncertain. The CDR3 extends over 16 amino acids. Germline CDR1 and CDR2: SGHTA and FQGNSA. Trimming removed 5 bases from V and 7 bases from J, with 20 bases in between. The CDR3 DNA sequence: TGTGCCAGCAGCCTAGAAGGACTACTGGAGAGTGAAAAACTGTTTTTT. It yields the protein CASSLEGLLESEKLFF.

Worth noting for this clone: Its ends do not fully match the called genes, so a read error is possible. The chain uses TRBV25-1 and TRBJ1-2; D not certain. Germline CDR1 is MGHDK and CDR2 is SYGVNS. This CDR3 has 14 amino acids. This chain's CDR3 is CASSETADVYVYTF. The DNA for the CDR3 is TGTGCCAGCAGTGAAACAGCCGACGTCTATGTCTACACCTTC.

The V call is TRBV7-3, the J call TRBJ2-2, with 9 positions matching TRBD2. Germline trimming cut 1 base from V and 4 bases from J; bases unmatched to any gene: 4. CDR3 length: 16 amino acids. The germline CDR1 and CDR2 sequences are SGHTA and FQGTGA. The CDR3 reads CASSLRGGRGTGELFF. CDR3 in DNA: TGTGCCAGCAGCTTAAGAGGCGGGAGGGGCACCGGGGAGCTGTTTTTT.

V and J are TRBV7-2 and TRBJ1-1; 9 bases map to TRBD1. The CDR3 loop spans 14 amino acids. J was trimmed by 6 bases and V by 4 bases; bases with no gene match: 6. Germline V gene lookup returns CDR1 SGHTA and CDR2 FQGNSA. DNA of the CDR3: TGTGCCAGCAGCTCACAGGGGGCTATCGCTGAAGCTTTCTTT. It specifies CASSSQGAIAEAFF.

This chain uses TRBV10-2 with TRBJ2-7, with TRBD1 as a possible D gene (5 bases). Between the trimmed V and J ends, which lost 0 bases and 4 bases, there was a span of 10 bases. The CDR3 is 14 residues long. Germline V gene data show CDR1 as WSHSY and CDR2 as SAAADI. The CDR3 DNA is TGCGCCAGCAGTGAGTCTCGTAAGGGGTACGAGCAGTACTTC. This sequence encodes CASSESRKGYEQYF.

This chain links TRBV30 with TRBJ2-5; TRBD2 aligns across 9 bases. The CDR3 is made up of 13 amino acids. With 7 bases clipped from V and 7 bases from J, the junction kept 10 bases outside the gene matches. Germline V gene lookup returns CDR1 GTSNPN and CDR2 SVGIG (reference sequence). CDR3 bases: TGTGCCTACACCGTTGCGGGGGGGATGACCCAGTACTTC. This codes for CAYTVAGGMTQYF.

The rearrangement joins TRBV29-1 to TRBJ2-7; 8 positions agree with TRBD2. V trimming: 7 bases; J trimming: 2 bases; junction bases outside the gene matches: 10. This CDR3 is 14 amino acids long. Germline V CDR1 and CDR2: SQVTM, ANQGSEA. The CDR3 loop is CSAIRAGGAYEQYF. The CDR3 DNA follows: TGCAGCGCCATTAGGGCGGGGGGAGCCTACGAGCAGTACTTC.

The chain is built from TRBV11-2 and TRBJ2-7, with TRBD2 matching over 12 bases. The V gene's germline CDR1 is SGHAT and CDR2 FQNNGV. The ends lost 5 bases at V and 2 bases at J; junction bases unmatched: 4. The CDR3 runs to 15 residues. The CDR3 region is CASSSGLAGTYEQYF. The CDR3 DNA is TGTGCCAGCAGCAGTGGACTAGCGGGGACCTACGAGCAGTACTTC.

J is TRBJ2-5 and V is TRBV6-1; TRBD2 agrees at 11 bases. V shed 0 bases and J 1 base; nucleotides not matched to a gene: 4. The CDR3 runs 17 residues. CDR1 is MNHNS and CDR2 is SASEGT in the germline V gene. DNA of the CDR3: TGTGCCAGCAGTGAAGCGGTAGCGGGGGGGTCCCAAGAGACCCAGTACTTC. Protein sequence: CASSEAVAGGSQETQYF.

This clone was observed once. The chain couples TRBV5-8 to TRBJ2-2; 9 bases align to TRBD2. The CDR3 length is 15 residues. The V segment lost 4 bases and the J segment 7 bases; nucleotides outside the gene matches: 8. Germline CDR1 is SGHTS and CDR2 is YDEGEE. The CDR3 DNA reads TGTGCCAGCAGCGCGGGACTAGCTGGTTTCGGGGAGCTGTTTTTT. Translating gives CASSAGLAGFGELFF.

The rearrangement uses TRBV3-1 (or the pseudogene TRBV3-2) and TRBJ1-1; TRBD1 matches 8 bases. CDR3 length: 15 amino acids. Germline CDR1 and CDR2: LGHDT and YNNKEL (reference sequence). V lost 4 bases, J lost 2 bases, and 6 bases stayed unmatched. The CDR3, as DNA: TGTGCCAGCAGCCTCGGGACAGGAGCCAACACTGAAGCTTTCTTT. This gives the protein CASSLGTGANTEAFF.

This chain uses TRBV5-4 with TRBJ2-1; D is ambiguous. Germline V gene sequence: CDR1 SGHNT, CDR2 YYREEE (reference sequence). The V end was cut by 1 base, the J end by 5 bases, with 4 bases between. The CDR3 is 12 residues long. CDR3 loop: CASSLRDNEQFF. CDR3 nucleotide sequence: TGTGCCAGCAGCTTGCGGGACAATGAGCAGTTCTTC.

This chain uses TRBV6-2 or TRBV6-3 with TRBJ2-3; 8 positions match TRBD2. This CDR3 is 18 amino acids long. The trim removed 2 bases at V and 2 bases at J, leaving 12 bases unmatched. Per germline, CDR1 MNHEY and CDR2 SVGEGT. Here the CDR3 DNA reads TGTGCCAGCAGTTACCGGCTAGCGGGCCACCGGTCCACAGATACGCAGTATTTT. Protein: CASSYRLAGHRSTDTQYF.